These 20 T cell receptor beta chains originate from one sample sequenced in a study of T cells after yellow fever vaccination. TCRdb re-derived calls from the 5' RACE reads in MiXCR, one entry per CDR3 protein. The table has about 45,000 distinct CDR3 sequences, about 7% seen once; the top ten hold about 15%. Sequencing used CD8+ T cells not binding an NS4B(214-222) dextramer, sorted from PBMCs, obtained 45 days after the yellow fever booster vaccination. These receptors came from a young man who received the YFV17D yellow fever vaccine.

This clonotype has ten or more counts. V and J are TRBV5-8 and TRBJ2-3; D is possibly TRBD2 (7 bases). From germline, CDR1 is SGHTS and CDR2 YDEGEE. V lost 10 bases and J lost 0, with 18 bases in between. The CDR3 sequence is 15 residues long. CDR3 DNA sequence: TGTGCCTCCGAAAGCGGGACATCTAGCACAGATACGCAGTATTTT. Translation gives CASESGTSSTDTQYF.

The rearrangement joins TRBV20-1 to TRBJ2-1, with D tentatively TRBD2 (6 bases). Trimming stripped 0 bases from V and 5 bases from J, with 23 bases between. Germline V lookup: CDR1 DFQATT, CDR2 SNEGSKA (reference sequence). CDR3 size: 18 residues. The CDR3 bases are TGCAGTGCTAGAGAGGCTCCTAACCAACAGCGGGTAAACAATGAGCAGTTCTTC. Translation gives CSAREAPNQQRVNNEQFF.

This clonotype appeared many times. The chain is built from TRBV24-1 and TRBJ2-7; D not certain. This CDR3 is built from 16 residues. Trimming shortened V by 7 bases and J by 6 bases, and 24 bases separated the two germline ends. Germline V gene lookup returns CDR1 KGHDR and CDR2 SFDVKD. The CDR3 spells CATRGYREAWVGEQYF. For the CDR3, the DNA is TGTGCCACCAGGGGGTATAGGGAAGCTTGGGTTGGCGAGCAGTACTTC.

There are a few counts of this clonotype. The CDR3 here is CASSIGKNEAFF. CDR3 DNA sequence: TGTGCCAGTAGTATAGGGAAGAATGAAGCTTTCTTT. The genes are TRBV19 and TRBJ1-1; no clear D. Per the germline V gene, CDR1 is LNHDA and CDR2 is SQIVND (reference sequence). V lost 1 base, J lost 7 bases, and 7 bases lay in between. This CDR3 has 12 amino acids.

This clonotype was counted many times. This chain joins TRBV27 and TRBJ2-1, with TRBD2 matching 8 bases. V trimming: 7 bases; J trimming: 9 bases; junction bases outside the gene matches: 8. The length of the CDR3 is 13 residues. Germline V CDR1 and CDR2: MNHEY, SMNVEV (reference sequence). Written as DNA, the CDR3 is TGTGCCAGCACCTTTAGCGGGGCCGGTGAGCAGTTCTTC. It specifies CASTFSGAGEQFF.

This clonotype was detected ten times or more. V and J are TRBV6-5 and TRBJ1-2; D is possibly TRBD1 (6 bases). Trimming took 7 bases from V and 0 from J, leaving 15 bases between them. Per the germline V gene, CDR1 is MNHEY and CDR2 is SVGAGI. This CDR3 is built from 15 residues. CDR3 residues: CASTQIPGANYGYTF. CDR3 DNA: TGTGCCAGCACCCAAATCCCAGGGGCTAACTATGGCTACACCTTC.

This clonotype was detected ten times or more. This chain connects TRBV10-3 to TRBJ2-1; possible D gene TRBD2, 7 bases. The CDR3 is 15 amino acids. CDR1 is ENHRY, CDR2 SYGVKD, per germline. Trimming took 2 bases from V and 8 from J, leaving 16 bases between them. The CDR3 DNA reads as TGTGCCATCAGTGAGAATCGGGGGGCGAAGGATGAGCAGTTCTTC. This translates into CAISENRGAKDEQFF.

The sample holds many counts of this clonotype. The J gene is TRBJ2-3, the V gene TRBV15; 11 nucleotides align to TRBD2. Unmatched junction bases numbered 9, after V lost 4 bases and J lost 0 bases. Per germline, CDR1 LNHNV and CDR2 YYDKDF (reference sequence). There are 18 residues in the CDR3. CDR3 sequence: CATSTGTSGYTSTDTQYF. CDR3 DNA: TGTGCCACCAGCACCGGGACTAGCGGTTATACTAGCACAGATACGCAGTATTTT.

In this sample, this clonotype turned up many times. The chain recombines TRBV29-1 with TRBJ2-2, with 8 bases fitting TRBD2. Per germline, CDR1 SQVTM and CDR2 ANQGSEA. The CDR3 totals 17 residues. The trim removed 0 bases at V and 6 bases at J, leaving 12 bases unmatched. CDR3 bases: TGCAGCGTTGAAGATCAGTTGAGCGGGAGCCCCGCCGGGGAGCTGTTTTTT. This encodes CSVEDQLSGSPAGELFF.

This clonotype has ten or more counts. The chain couples TRBV27 to TRBJ2-1; the D is unclear. The V end was cut by 3 bases, the J end by 6 bases, with 3 bases between. There are 11 residues in the CDR3. Germline loops: CDR1 MNHEY, CDR2 SMNVEV (reference sequence). This chain's CDR3 is CASSFGNEQFF. Here the CDR3 DNA reads TGTGCCAGCAGTTTCGGCAATGAGCAGTTCTTC.

The sample holds many counts of this clonotype. The chain carries TRBV28 and TRBJ2-1; 11 bases line up with TRBD2. The CDR3 is made up of 14 amino acids. From germline, CDR1 is MDHEN and CDR2 SYDVKM. V trimming: 7 bases; J trimming: 8 bases; junction bases outside the gene matches: 7. CDR3 residues: CASNPSGRPDEQFF. CDR3 nucleotides: TGTGCCAGCAATCCTAGCGGGAGGCCGGATGAGCAGTTCTTC.

In its sample, this clonotype was seen a few times. The chain links TRBV5-1 to TRBJ2-3, with TRBD2 matching over 11 bases. The germline V gene has CDR1 SGHRS and CDR2 YFSETQ. Trimming took 1 base from V and 2 from J; bases not matched to a gene: 6. This CDR3 contains 17 residues. The CDR3 here is CASSLRRLAGTTDTQYF. DNA for the CDR3: TGCGCCAGCAGCTTGCGTAGACTAGCGGGAACCACAGATACGCAGTATTTT.

Many counts were recorded for this clonotype. V is TRBV12-3 or TRBV12-4 and J is TRBJ2-1, with TRBD2 matching 7 bases. This CDR3 has 16 residues. With 3 bases clipped from V and 5 bases from J, the junction kept 10 bases outside the gene matches. The CDR3 here is CASSFKGGSGNNEQFF. The DNA for the CDR3 is TGTGCCAGCAGTTTCAAAGGCGGGAGTGGTAACAATGAGCAGTTCTTC.

At least ten counts were recorded for this clonotype. CDR3 sequence: CASSPGTGDYEQYF. The CDR3 DNA reads as TGTGCCAGCAGTCCCGGGACAGGGGACTACGAGCAGTACTTC. This chain joins TRBV6-5 and TRBJ2-7; TRBD1 matches 10 bases. V was pared by 5 bases and J by 3 bases, with 4 bases of the junction left unmatched. Germline CDR1 MNHEY, CDR2 SVGAGI. This CDR3 spans 14 amino acids.

There are many counts of this clonotype. The CDR3, as DNA: TGTGCCAGCAGTTACCCGGCAGGGGAGTCCAGCGAGCAGTACTTC. Protein sequence: CASSYPAGESSEQYF. The chain is built from TRBV6-5 and TRBJ2-7; D might be TRBD1 (6 bases). The length of the CDR3 is 15 residues. V dropped 2 bases and J dropped 6 bases, with 17 bases sitting between them. The germline gives CDR1 MNHEY, CDR2 SVGAGI.

This clonotype has ten or more counts. The chain links TRBV21-1 to TRBJ2-1; the DNA was not used to check the table's D call, TRBD2. TRBV21-1 is a listed pseudogene. This CDR3 contains 15 residues. DNA of the CDR3: TGTGCCAGCAGCGAGCCTAGCCCGCGTACCAATGAGCAGTTCTTC. Translating it yields CASSEPSPRTNEQFF.

This clonotype was recorded at least ten times. The J gene is TRBJ2-7, the V gene TRBV4-1, with 13 positions matching TRBD2. CDR3 length: 16 residues. J gave up 7 bases and V 0 bases, and 6 bases lay outside the gene matches. Germline V lookup: CDR1 MGHRA, CDR2 YSYEKL. Here the CDR3 DNA reads TGCGCCAGCAGCCAAGAAGGTGGACTAGCGGGAGAAGAGCAGTACTTC. It specifies CASSQEGGLAGEEQYF.

This clonotype is a singleton in its sample. The chain employs TRBV6-5 and TRBJ2-3; TRBD2 matches 11 bases. V dropped 2 bases and J dropped 5; count of bases not matched to a gene: 3. This CDR3 is built from 15 residues. Germline CDR1 reads MNHEY; CDR2 reads SVGAGI. The CDR3 DNA follows: TGTGCCAGCAGTTACCTAGCGGGAGGACGAGATACGCAGTATTTT. Protein product: CASSYLAGGRDTQYF.

This clonotype has a count of ten or more. The chain couples TRBV18 to TRBJ2-2, with D perhaps matching TRBD1 (6 bases). The germline V gene has CDR1 KGHSH and CDR2 LQKENI. CDR3 size: 16 residues. V shed 6 bases and J shed 1 base, with 15 bases lying between them. The chain's CDR3 is CASSQVDSWNTGELFF. The CDR3 DNA follows: TGTGCCAGCTCGCAAGTGGACAGTTGGAACACCGGGGAGCTGTTTTTT.

This clonotype was found many times. The CDR3: CASSPPSGFYGYTF. The CDR3, as DNA: TGTGCCAGCTCACCACCATCTGGGTTCTATGGCTACACCTTC. V is TRBV18 and J is TRBJ1-2; the D is unclear. The CDR3 runs 14 residues. Trimming pared 0 bases from V and 4 bases from J, leaving 9 bases between. Germline V gene lookup returns CDR1 KGHSH and CDR2 LQKENI.